These T cell receptor beta chains were read from a single sample in a study of vaccination effects on CD4 cells after COVID-19. Produced via immunoSEQ multiplex PCR; TCRdb's table is partial and in-frame only. Here the sample spans around 69,000 clones, about 74% being singletons. Their antigens remain unidentified. This sample comprised CD4+ T cells from PBMCs cultured with HCoV-229E spike peptides, obtained after COVID-19 vaccination. These receptors were taken from a human donor who received a COVID-19 vaccine. The CDR3 runs from the conserved cysteine through the conserved F or W. Fields, in order: V gene, J gene, D gene, CDR3 protein, CDR3 DNA. D genes are given only for firm matches.

v_call: TRBV18
j_call: TRBJ1-1
d_call: .
cdr3_aa: CASSPKGLGTEAFF
cdr3_nt: TGTGCCAGCTCACCGAAAGGGTTGGGCACTGAAGCTTTCTTT

v_call: TRBV5-1
j_call: TRBJ1-2
d_call: .
cdr3_aa: CASSPNPGNYGYTF
cdr3_nt: TGCGCCAGCAGCCCCAACCCCGGGAACTATGGCTACACCTTC

v_call: TRBV2
j_call: TRBJ1-2
d_call: TRBD1
cdr3_aa: CASSVVGQGAYGYTF
cdr3_nt: TGTGCCAGCAGTGTTGTAGGACAGGGTGCCTATGGCTACACCTTC

v_call: TRBV5-8
j_call: TRBJ2-3
d_call: TRBD1
cdr3_aa: CASPTGTGAKVTDTQYF
cdr3_nt: TGTGCCAGCCCCACCGGGACAGGGGCCAAAGTCACAGATACGCAGTATTTT

v_call: TRBV19
j_call: TRBJ2-6
d_call: .
cdr3_aa: CASSIVGAGANVLTF
cdr3_nt: TGTGCCAGTAGTATAGTTGGGGCTGGGGCCAACGTCCTGACTTTC

v_call: TRBV5-4
j_call: TRBJ2-2
d_call: .
cdr3_aa: CASSSPGHTNTGELFF
cdr3_nt: TGTGCCAGCAGCTCGCCGGGACACACGAACACCGGGGAGCTGTTTTTT

v_call: TRBV5-6
j_call: TRBJ2-1
d_call: .
cdr3_aa: CASSLGLEGSYNEQFF
cdr3_nt: TGTGCCAGCAGCTTAGGATTGGAGGGTTCCTACAATGAGCAGTTCTTC

v_call: TRBV18
j_call: TRBJ1-3
d_call: .
cdr3_aa: CASSTTSGGGNTIYF
cdr3_nt: TGTGCCAGCTCAACTACTTCTGGTGGTGGAAACACCATATATTTT

v_call: TRBV12-3/TRBV12-4
j_call: TRBJ2-3
d_call: .
cdr3_aa: CASLRVGADTQYF
cdr3_nt: TGTGCCAGCCTCAGGGTGGGGGCAGATACGCAGTATTTT

v_call: TRBV9
j_call: TRBJ1-6
d_call: .
cdr3_aa: CASSVAPDPNSPLHF
cdr3_nt: TGTGCCAGCAGCGTAGCCCCCGATCCAAATTCACCCCTCCACTTT

v_call: TRBV5-1
j_call: TRBJ2-6
d_call: .
cdr3_aa: CASSLSSGANVLTF
cdr3_nt: TGCGCCAGCAGCTTAAGCTCTGGGGCCAACGTCCTGACTTTC